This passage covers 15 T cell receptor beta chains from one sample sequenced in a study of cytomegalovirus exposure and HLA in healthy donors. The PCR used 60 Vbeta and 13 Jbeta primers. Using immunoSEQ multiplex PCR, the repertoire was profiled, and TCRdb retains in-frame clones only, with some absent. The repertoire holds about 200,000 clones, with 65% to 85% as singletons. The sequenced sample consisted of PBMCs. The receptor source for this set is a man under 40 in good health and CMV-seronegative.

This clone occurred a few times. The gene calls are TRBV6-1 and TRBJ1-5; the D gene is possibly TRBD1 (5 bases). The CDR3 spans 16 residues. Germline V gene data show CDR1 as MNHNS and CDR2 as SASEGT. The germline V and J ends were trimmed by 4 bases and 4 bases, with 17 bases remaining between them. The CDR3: CASSAGTGTLNQPQHF. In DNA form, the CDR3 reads TGTGCCAGCAGTGCCGGGACTGGGACCCTAAATCAGCCCCAGCATTTT.

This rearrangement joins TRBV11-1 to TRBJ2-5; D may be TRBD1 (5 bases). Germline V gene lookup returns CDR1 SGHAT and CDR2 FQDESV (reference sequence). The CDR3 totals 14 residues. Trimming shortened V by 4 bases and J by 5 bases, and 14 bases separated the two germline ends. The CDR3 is CASSSYGAGETQYF. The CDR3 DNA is TGTGCCAGCAGCTCTTATGGGGCCGGGGAGACCCAGTACTTC. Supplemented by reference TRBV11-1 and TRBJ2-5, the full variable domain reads EAEVAQSPRYKITEKSQAVAFWCDPISGHATLYWYRQILGQGPELLVQFQDESVVDDSQLPKDRFSAERLKGVDSTLKIQPAELGDSAMYLCASSSYGAGETQYFGPGTRLLVL.

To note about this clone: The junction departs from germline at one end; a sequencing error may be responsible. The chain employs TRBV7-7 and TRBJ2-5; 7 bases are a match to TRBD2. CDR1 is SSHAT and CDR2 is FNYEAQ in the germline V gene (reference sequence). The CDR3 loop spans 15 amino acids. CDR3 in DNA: TGTGCTAGCAGCCCCCCTAGTGGGAGGGAGGAGACCCAGTACTTC. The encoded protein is CASSPPSGREETQYF.

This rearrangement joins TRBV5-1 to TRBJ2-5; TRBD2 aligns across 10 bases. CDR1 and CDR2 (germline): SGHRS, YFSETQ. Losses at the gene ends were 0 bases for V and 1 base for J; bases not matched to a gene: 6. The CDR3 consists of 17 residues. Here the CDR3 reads CASSLAGVAGGQETQYF. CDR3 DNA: TGCGCCAGCAGCTTGGCCGGAGTAGCGGGGGGCCAAGAGACCCAGTACTTC.

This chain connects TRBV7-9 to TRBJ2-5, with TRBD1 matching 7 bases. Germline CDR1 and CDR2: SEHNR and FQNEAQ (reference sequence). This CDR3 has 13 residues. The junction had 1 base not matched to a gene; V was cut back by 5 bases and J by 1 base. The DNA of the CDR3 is TGTGCCAGCAGCCGGGACAGCCAAGAGACCCAGTACTTC. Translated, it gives CASSRDSQETQYF. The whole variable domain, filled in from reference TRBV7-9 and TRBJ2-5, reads DTGVSQNPRHKITKRGQNVTFRCDPISEHNRLYWYRQTLGQGPEFLTYFQNEAQLEKSRLLSDRFSAERPKGSFSTLEIQRTEQGDSAMYLCASSRDSQETQYFGPGTRLLVL.

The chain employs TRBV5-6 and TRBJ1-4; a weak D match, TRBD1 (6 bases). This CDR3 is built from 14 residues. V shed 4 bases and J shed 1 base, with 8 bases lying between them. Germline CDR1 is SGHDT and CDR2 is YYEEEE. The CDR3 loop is CASSLQGTNEKLFF. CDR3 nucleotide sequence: TGTGCCAGCAGCCTACAGGGAACTAATGAAAAACTGTTTTTT.

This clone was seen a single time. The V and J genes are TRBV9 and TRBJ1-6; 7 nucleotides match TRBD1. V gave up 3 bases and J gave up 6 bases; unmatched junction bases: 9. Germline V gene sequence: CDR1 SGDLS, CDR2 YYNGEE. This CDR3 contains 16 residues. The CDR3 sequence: CASSANPGTANSPLHF. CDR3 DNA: TGTGCCAGCAGCGCTAACCCAGGGACAGCTAATTCACCCCTCCACTTT.

The CDR3 sequence: CASSLADGLKGQFF. CDR3 DNA sequence: TGTGCCAGCTCACTGGCTGACGGGTTAAAAGGGCAGTTCTTC. The chain joins TRBV18 to TRBJ2-1; D gene uncertain. Deletions cut 4 bases from V and 12 bases from J, with 19 bases between. This CDR3 comprises 14 residues. CDR1 KGHSH and CDR2 LQKENI come from the germline V gene. Full variable domain (remainder filled in from reference TRBV18 and TRBJ2-1): NAGVMQNPRHLVRRRGQEARLRCSPMKGHSHVYWYRQLPEEGLKFMVYLQKENIIDESGMPKERFSAEFPKEGPSILRIQQVVRGDSAAYFCASSLADGLKGQFFGPGTRLTVL.

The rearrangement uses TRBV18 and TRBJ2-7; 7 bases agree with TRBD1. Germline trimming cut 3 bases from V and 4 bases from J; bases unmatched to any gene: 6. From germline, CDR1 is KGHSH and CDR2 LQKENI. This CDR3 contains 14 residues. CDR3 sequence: CASSPAPGQYEQYF. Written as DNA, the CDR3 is TGTGCCAGCTCACCGGCACCGGGACAGTACGAGCAGTACTTC.

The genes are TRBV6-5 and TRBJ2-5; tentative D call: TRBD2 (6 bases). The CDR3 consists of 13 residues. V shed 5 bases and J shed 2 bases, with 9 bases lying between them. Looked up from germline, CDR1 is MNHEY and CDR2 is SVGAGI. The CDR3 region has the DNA TGTGCCAGCAGTCCGGAGGGACAAGAGACCCAGTACTTC. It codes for CASSPEGQETQYF.

The CDR3 DNA sequence: TGTGCCAGCAGCTGGGGGCAGCTAGCGGGGGGAAAAACAGATACGCAGTATTTT. Translated, it gives CASSWGQLAGGKTDTQYF. The chain combines TRBV7-3 with TRBJ2-3, with 11 bases that match TRBD2. The J segment lost 3 bases and the V segment lost 4 bases, leaving 12 bases of the junction unmatched. Germline V gene data show CDR1 as SGHTA and CDR2 as FQGTGA. The CDR3 runs 18 residues. Variable domain in full (rest from reference TRBV7-3 and TRBJ2-3): GAGVSQTPSNKVTEKGKYVELRCDPISGHTALYWYRQSLGQGPEFLIYFQGTGAADDSGLPNDRFFAVRPEGSVSTLKIQRTERGDSAVYLCASSWGQLAGGKTDTQYFGPGTRLTVL.

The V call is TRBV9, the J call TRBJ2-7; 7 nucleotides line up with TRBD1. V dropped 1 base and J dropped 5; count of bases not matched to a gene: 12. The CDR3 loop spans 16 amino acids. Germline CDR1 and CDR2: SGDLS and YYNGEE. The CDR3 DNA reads TGTGCCAGCAGCGTATCTACAGGGGCCATAAAGAACGAGCAGTACTTC. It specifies CASSVSTGAIKNEQYF.

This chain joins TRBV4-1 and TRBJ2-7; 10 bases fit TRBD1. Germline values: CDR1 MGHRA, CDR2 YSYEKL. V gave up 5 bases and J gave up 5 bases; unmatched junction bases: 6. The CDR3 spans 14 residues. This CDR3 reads CASSSRDRGHEQYF. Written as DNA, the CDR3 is TGCGCCAGCAGCTCCCGGGACAGGGGCCACGAGCAGTACTTC.

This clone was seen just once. The DNA of the CDR3 is TGTGCCAGCAGCGTAGACGAGGTAGATACGCAGTATTTT. Protein: CASSVDEVDTQYF. The chain couples TRBV9 to TRBJ2-3; D remains ambiguous. CDR3 length equals 13 residues. In germline, CDR1 is SGDLS, CDR2 YYNGEE. Trimming left V 0 bases short and J 5 bases short, with 7 bases between. The variable domain in full, with the rest retrieved from reference TRBV9 and TRBJ2-3, is DSGVTQTPKHLITATGQRVTLRCSPRSGDLSVYWYQQSLDQGLQFLIQYYNGEERAKGNILERFSAQQFPDLHSELNLSSLELGDSALYFCASSVDEVDTQYFGPGTRLTVL.

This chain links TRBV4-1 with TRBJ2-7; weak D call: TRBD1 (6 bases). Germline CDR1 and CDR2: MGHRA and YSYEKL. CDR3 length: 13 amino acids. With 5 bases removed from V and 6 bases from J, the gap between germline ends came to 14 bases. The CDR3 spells CASSSQQGGEQYF. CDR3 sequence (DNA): TGCGCCAGCAGCTCGCAACAGGGCGGCGAGCAGTACTTC.